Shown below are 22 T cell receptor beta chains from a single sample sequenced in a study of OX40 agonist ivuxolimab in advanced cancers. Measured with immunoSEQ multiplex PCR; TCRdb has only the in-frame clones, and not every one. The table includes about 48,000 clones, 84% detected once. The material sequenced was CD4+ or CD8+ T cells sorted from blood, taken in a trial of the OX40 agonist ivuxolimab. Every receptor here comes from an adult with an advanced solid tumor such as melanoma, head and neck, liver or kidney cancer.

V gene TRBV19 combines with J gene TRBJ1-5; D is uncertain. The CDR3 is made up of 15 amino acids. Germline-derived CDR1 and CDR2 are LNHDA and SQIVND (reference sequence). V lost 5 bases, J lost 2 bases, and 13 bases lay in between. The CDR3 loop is CASSARGVGNQPQHF. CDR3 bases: TGTGCCAGTAGTGCCCGTGGGGTGGGCAATCAGCCCCAGCATTTT.

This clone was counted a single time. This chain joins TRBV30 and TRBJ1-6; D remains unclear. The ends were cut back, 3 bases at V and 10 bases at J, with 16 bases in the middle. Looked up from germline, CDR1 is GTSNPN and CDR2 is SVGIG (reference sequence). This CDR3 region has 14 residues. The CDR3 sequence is CAWRNAGVRSPLHF. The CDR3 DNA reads TGTGCCTGGAGGAACGCCGGGGTGAGGTCACCCCTCCACTTT.

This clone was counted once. DNA for the CDR3: TGTGCCAGCAGCTTGGCCGGGGAGCGGACCCAAGAGACCCAGTACTTC. This gives the protein CASSLAGERTQETQYF. The chain links TRBV5-4 to TRBJ2-5; perhaps TRBD2 as D (5 bases). CDR3 length equals 16 residues. CDR1 is SGHNT and CDR2 is YYREEE in the germline V gene (reference sequence). V lost 0 bases to trimming and J lost 1 base, with 13 bases between them.

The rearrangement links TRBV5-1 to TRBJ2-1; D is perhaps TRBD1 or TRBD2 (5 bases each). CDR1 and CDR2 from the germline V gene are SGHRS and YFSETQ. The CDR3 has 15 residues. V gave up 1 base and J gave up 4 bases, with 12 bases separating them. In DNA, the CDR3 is TGCGCCAGCAGCTTGTCATTGGGGGAGTACAATGAGCAGTTCTTC. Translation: CASSLSLGEYNEQFF.

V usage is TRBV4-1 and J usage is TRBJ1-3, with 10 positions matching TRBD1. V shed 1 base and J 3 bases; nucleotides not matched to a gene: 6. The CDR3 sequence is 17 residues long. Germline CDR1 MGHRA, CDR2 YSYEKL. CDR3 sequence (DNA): TGCGCCAGCAGCCAAGGTCGACAGGGGGCGCATGGAAACACCATATATTTT. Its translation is CASSQGRQGAHGNTIYF.

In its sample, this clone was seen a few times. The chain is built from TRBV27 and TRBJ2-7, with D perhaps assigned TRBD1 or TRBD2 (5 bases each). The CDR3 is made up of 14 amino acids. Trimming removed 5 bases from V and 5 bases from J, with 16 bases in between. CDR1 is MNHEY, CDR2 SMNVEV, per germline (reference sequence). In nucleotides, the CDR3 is TGTGCCAGCAGTCCACGACGGGACCAAAACGAGCAGTACTTC. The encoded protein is CASSPRRDQNEQYF.

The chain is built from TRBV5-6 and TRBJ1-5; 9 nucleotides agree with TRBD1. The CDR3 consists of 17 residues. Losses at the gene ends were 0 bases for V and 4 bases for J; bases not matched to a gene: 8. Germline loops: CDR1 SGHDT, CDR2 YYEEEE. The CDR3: CASSLGTGTGRNQPQHF. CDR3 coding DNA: TGTGCCAGCAGCTTGGGTACCGGGACAGGGAGAAATCAGCCCCAGCATTTT.

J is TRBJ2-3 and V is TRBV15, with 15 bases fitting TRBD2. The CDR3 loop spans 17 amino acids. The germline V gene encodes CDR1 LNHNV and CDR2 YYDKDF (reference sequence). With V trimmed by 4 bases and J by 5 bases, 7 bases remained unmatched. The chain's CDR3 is CATSTGLAGGRVDTQYF. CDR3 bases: TGTGCCACCAGCACGGGACTAGCGGGGGGACGGGTAGATACGCAGTATTTT.

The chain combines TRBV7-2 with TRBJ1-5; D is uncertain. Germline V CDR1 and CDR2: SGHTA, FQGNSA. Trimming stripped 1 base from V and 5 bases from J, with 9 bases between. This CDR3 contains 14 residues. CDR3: CASSLGRRDQPQHF. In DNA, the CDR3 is TGTGCCAGCAGCTTAGGGAGGAGGGATCAGCCCCAGCATTTT.

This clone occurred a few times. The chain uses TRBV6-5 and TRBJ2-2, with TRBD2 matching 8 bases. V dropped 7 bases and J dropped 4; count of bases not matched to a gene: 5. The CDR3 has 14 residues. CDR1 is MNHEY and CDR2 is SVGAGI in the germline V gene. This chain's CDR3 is CASTLAGSTGELFF. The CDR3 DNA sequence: TGTGCCAGCACTTTAGCGGGATCCACCGGGGAGCTGTTTTTT.

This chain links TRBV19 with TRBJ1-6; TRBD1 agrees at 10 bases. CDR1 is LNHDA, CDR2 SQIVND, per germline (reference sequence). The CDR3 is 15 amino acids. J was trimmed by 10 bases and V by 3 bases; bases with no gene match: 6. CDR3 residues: CASSMWTGGESPLHF. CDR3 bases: TGTGCCAGTAGTATGTGGACAGGGGGGGAATCACCCCTCCACTTT.

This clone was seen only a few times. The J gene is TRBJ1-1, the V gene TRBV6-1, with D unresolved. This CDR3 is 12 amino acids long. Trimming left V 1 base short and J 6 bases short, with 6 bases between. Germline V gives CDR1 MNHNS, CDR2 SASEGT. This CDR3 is CASSEVLPEAFF. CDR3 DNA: TGTGCCAGCAGTGAAGTCCTGCCTGAAGCTTTCTTT.

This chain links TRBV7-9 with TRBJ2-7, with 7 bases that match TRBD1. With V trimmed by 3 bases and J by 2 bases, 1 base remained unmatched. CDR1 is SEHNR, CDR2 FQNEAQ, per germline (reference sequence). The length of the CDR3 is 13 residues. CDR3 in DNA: TGTGCCAGCAGCTTCGACAGGGCCTACGAGCAGTACTTC. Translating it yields CASSFDRAYEQYF. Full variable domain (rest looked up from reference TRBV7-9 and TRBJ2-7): DTGVSQNPRHKITKRGQNVTFRCDPISEHNRLYWYRQTLGQGPEFLTYFQNEAQLEKSRLLSDRFSAERPKGSFSTLEIQRTEQGDSAMYLCASSFDRAYEQYFGPGTRLTVT.

Here the CDR3 DNA reads TGTGCCAGCAGTTCGCCTAGCGTGAGGGATACGCAGTATTTT. It translates to CASSSPSVRDTQYF. V gene TRBV6-6 combines with J gene TRBJ2-3, with TRBD2 as a possible D gene (6 bases). The CDR3 has 14 residues. Trimming took 4 bases from V and 6 from J, leaving 14 bases between them. Germline V gives CDR1 MNHNY, CDR2 SVGAGI (reference sequence).

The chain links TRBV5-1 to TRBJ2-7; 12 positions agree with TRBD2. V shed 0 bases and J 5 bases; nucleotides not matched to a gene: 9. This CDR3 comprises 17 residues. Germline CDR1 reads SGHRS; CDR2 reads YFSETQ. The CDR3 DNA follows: TGCGCCAGCAGCTTGGGCCCGTCGGGACTAGCGGGCCACGAGCAGTACTTC. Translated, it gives CASSLGPSGLAGHEQYF.

For the CDR3, the DNA is TGTGCCAGCTCTCAGGGGACGTATCAGCCCCAGCATTTT. Its protein product is CASSQGTYQPQHF. V and J are TRBV2 and TRBJ1-5, with D possibly being TRBD1 (6 bases). In germline, CDR1 is SNHLY, CDR2 FYNNEI. The CDR3 is 13 amino acids. V was clipped by 8 bases and J by 5 bases, with 13 bases between them. Full variable domain (missing parts from reference TRBV2 and TRBJ1-5): EPEVTQTPSHQVTQMGQEVILRCVPISNHLYFYWYRQILGQKVEFLVSFYNNEISEKSEIFDDQFSVERPDGSNFTLKIRSTKLEDSAMYFCASSQGTYQPQHFGDGTRLSIL.

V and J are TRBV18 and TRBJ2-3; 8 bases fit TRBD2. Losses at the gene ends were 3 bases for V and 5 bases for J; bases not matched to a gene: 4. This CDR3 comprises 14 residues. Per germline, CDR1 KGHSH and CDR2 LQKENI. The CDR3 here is CASSPSAGGDTQYF. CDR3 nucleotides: TGTGCCAGCTCACCCTCGGCGGGAGGAGATACGCAGTATTTT.

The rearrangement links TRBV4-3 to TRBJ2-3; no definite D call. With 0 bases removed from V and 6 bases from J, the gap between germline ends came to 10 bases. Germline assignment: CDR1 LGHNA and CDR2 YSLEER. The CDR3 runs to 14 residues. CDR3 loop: CASSQDLNPDTQYF. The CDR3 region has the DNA TGCGCCAGCAGCCAAGATCTTAACCCGGATACGCAGTATTTT.

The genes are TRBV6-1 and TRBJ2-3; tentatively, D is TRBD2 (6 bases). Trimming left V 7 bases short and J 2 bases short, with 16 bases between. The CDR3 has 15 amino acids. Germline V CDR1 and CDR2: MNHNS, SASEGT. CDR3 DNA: TGTGCCAGCATTTCGGAGGGGCGTCCCACAGATACGCAGTATTTT. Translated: CASISEGRPTDTQYF.

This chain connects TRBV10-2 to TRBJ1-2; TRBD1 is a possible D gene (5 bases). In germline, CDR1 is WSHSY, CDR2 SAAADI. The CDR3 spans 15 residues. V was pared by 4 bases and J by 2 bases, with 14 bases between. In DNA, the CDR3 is TGCGCCAGCAGTGCCTCCCTGGGGGGAAACTATGGCTACACCTTC. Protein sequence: CASSASLGGNYGYTF.

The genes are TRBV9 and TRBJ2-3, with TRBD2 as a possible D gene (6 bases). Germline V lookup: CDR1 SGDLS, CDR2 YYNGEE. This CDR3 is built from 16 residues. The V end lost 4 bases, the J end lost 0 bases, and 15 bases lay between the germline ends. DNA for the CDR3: TGTGCCAGCAGCCAATGGGTTGGGACTAGCACAGATACGCAGTATTTT. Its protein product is CASSQWVGTSTDTQYF.

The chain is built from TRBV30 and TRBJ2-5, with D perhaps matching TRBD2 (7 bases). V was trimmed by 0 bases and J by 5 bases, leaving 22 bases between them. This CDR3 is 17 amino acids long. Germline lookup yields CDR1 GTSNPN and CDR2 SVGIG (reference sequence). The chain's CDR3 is CAWSVEGGGLSGETQYF. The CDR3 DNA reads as TGTGCCTGGAGTGTAGAGGGGGGAGGGCTTTCGGGTGAGACCCAGTACTTC.